Described below is a single T cell receptor (beta chain) sequence and its context. This entry comes from a study of blood T cell repertoires in COVID-19. Clones were sequenced by immunoSEQ multiplex PCR, and TCRdb holds only the in-frame ones, with some missing. The sample carries 200,000 to 250,000 clones, less than 85% recorded once. Germline CDR1 is WNHNN and CDR2 is SYGVQD (reference sequence). CDR3 length: 14 residues. V gave up 6 bases and J gave up 0 bases; unmatched junction bases: 0. This TCR came from a woman aged 70-85 years with active or convalescent COVID-19. The chain couples TRBV10-1 to TRBJ2-7; 12 bases agree with TRBD2. Material for sequencing was peripheral blood. Here the CDR3 DNA reads TGCGCCAGCAGACTAGCGGGAGGCTCCTACGAGCAGTACTTC. Protein product: CASRLAGGSYEQYF.